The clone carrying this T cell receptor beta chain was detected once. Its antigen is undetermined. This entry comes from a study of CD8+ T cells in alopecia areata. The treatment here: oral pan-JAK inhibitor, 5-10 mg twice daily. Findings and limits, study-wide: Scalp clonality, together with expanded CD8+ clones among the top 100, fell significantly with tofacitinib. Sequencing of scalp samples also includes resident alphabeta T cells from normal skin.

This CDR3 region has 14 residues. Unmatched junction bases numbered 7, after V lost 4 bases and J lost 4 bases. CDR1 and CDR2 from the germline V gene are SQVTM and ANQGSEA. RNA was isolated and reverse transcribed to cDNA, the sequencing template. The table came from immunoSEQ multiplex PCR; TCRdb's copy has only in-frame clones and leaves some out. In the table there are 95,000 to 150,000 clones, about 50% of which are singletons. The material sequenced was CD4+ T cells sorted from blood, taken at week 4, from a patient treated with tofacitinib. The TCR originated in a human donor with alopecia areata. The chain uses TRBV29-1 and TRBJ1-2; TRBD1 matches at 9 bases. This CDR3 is CSVVTGGARYGYTF. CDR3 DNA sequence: TGCAGCGTTGTAACAGGGGGCGCACGCTATGGCTACACCTTC.